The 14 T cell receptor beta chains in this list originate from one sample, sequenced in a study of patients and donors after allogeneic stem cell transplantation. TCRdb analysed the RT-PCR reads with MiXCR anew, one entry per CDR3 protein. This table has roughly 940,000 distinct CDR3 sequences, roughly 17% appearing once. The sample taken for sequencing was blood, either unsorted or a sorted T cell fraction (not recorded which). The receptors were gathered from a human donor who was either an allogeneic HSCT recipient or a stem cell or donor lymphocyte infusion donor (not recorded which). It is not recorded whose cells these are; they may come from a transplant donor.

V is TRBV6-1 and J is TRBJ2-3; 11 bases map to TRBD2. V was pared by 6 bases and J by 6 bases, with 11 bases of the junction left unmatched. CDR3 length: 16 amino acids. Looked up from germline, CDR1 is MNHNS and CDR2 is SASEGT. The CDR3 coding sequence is TGTGCCAGCAGCGGAAGTAGCGGGAGGGCGTCTGATACGCAGTATTTT. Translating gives CASSGSSGRASDTQYF.

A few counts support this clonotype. CDR3 bases: TGTGCCAGCGGCGGATGGTACAATGAGCAGTTCTTC. Residues: CASGGWYNEQFF. This rearrangement joins TRBV7-2 to TRBJ2-1; D is ambiguous. The CDR3 is 12 residues long. V was clipped by 8 bases and J by 4 bases, with 9 bases between them. Germline CDR1 reads SGHTA; CDR2 reads FQGNSA.

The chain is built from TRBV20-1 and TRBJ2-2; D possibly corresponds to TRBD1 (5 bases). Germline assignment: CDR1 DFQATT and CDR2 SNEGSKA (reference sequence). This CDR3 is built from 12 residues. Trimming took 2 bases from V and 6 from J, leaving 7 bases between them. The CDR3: CSARQGPGELFF. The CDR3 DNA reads TGCAGTGCTAGACAGGGCCCCGGGGAGCTGTTTTTT.

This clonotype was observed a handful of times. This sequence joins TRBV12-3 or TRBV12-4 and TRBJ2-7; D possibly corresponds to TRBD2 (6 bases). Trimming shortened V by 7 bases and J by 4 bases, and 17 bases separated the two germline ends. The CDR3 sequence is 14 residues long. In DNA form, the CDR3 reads TGTGCCAGCAATTCCCGGGACTCCTCGTACGAGCAGTACTTC. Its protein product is CASNSRDSSYEQYF.

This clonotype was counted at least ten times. The CDR3 is CASSKKTGTNTGELFF. As DNA, the CDR3 is TGTGCCAGCAGCAAAAAAACAGGCACGAACACCGGGGAGCTGTTTTTT. This chain joins TRBV21-1 and TRBJ2-2; no DNA check was done on the table's D call, TRBD1. TRBV21-1 is noted as a pseudogene. The CDR3 spans 16 residues.

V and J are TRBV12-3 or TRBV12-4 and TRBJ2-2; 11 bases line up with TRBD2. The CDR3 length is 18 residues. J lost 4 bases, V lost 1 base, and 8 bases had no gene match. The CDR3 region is CASSLVTSGTAVTGELFF. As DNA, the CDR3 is TGTGCCAGCAGTTTAGTGACTAGCGGGACGGCGGTCACCGGGGAGCTGTTTTTT.

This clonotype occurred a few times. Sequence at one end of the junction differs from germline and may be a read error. The CDR3 sequence is CASSVGLAGGTDTQYF. CDR3 nucleotide sequence: TGTGCCAGCAGCGTAGGTTTAGCGGGAGGTACAGATACGCAGTATTTT. The V gene is TRBV5-1, the J gene TRBJ2-3; 10 bases are shared with TRBD2. The CDR3 has 16 residues. CDR1 SGHRS and CDR2 YFSETQ come from the germline V gene.

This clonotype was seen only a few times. The CDR3 loop is CASSQDSSGVNTGELFF. The CDR3 DNA is TGTGCCAGCAGCCAAGATTCTAGCGGAGTGAACACCGGGGAGCTGTTTTTT. The chain combines TRBV14 with TRBJ2-2; 7 bases fit TRBD2. The CDR3 is 17 residues long. The trim removed 0 bases at V and 1 base at J, leaving 5 bases unmatched. Germline CDR1 reads SGHDN; CDR2 reads FVKESK.

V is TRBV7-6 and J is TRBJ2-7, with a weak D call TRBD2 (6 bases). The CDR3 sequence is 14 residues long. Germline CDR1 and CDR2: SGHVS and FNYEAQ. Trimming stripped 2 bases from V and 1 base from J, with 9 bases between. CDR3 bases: TGTGCCAGCAGCTTACTAGCGTTATCCTACGAGCAGTACTTC. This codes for CASSLLALSYEQYF.

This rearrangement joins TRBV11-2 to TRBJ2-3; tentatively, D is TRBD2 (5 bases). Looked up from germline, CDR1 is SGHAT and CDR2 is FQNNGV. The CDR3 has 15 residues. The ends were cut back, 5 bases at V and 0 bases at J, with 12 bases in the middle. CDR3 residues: CASSKTGKSTDTQYF. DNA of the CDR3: TGTGCCAGCAGCAAAACCGGGAAAAGCACAGATACGCAGTATTTT.

CDR3 in amino acids: CASSIPTGSSYEQYF. The CDR3 DNA is TGTGCCAGCAGTATCCCTACAGGGAGCTCCTACGAGCAGTACTTC. V and J are TRBV12-3 or TRBV12-4 and TRBJ2-7, with a possible D match to TRBD1 (6 bases). This CDR3 spans 15 amino acids. Trimming removed 5 bases at V and 0 bases at J, with 14 bases between.

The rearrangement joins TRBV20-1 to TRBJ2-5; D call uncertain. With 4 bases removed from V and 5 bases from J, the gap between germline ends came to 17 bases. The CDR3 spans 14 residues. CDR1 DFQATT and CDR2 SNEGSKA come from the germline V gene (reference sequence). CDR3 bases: TGCAGTGCTATTACCGGGCTTCGGGCGGAGACCCAGTACTTC. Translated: CSAITGLRAETQYF.

CDR3 sequence reads: CASSLGAWLAGDKETQYF. CDR3 coding DNA: TGTGCCAGCAGCTTAGGGGCGTGGTTGGCGGGGGATAAAGAGACCCAGTACTTC. The rearrangement uses TRBV11-2 and TRBJ2-5; 7 bases match TRBD2. The CDR3 extends over 18 amino acids. Germline lookup yields CDR1 SGHAT and CDR2 FQNNGV. V shed 1 base and J 3 bases; nucleotides not matched to a gene: 14.

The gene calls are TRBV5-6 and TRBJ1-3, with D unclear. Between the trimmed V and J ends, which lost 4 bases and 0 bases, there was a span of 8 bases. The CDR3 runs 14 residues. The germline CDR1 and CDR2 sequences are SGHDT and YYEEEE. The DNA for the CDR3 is TGTGCCAGCAGCCAAACACTCTCTGGAAACACCATATATTTT. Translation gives CASSQTLSGNTIYF.